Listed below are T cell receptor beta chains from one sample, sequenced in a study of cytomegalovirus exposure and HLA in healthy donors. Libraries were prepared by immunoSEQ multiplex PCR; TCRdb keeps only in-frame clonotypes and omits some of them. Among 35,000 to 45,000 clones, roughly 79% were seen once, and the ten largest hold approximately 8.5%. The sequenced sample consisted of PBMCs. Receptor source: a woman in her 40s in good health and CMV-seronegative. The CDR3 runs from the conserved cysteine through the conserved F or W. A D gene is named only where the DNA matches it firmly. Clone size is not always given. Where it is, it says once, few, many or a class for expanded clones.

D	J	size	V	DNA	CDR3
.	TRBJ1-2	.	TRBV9	TGTGCCAGCAGCGTAGGGGCAGACTATGGCTACACCTTC	CASSVGADYGYTF
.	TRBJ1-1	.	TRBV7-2	TGTGCCAGCAGCTTACAAGGGGACTCCGAAGCTTTCTTT	CASSLQGDSEAFF
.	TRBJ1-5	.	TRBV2	TGTGCCAGCAGTGGCGGGGGAACGCAGCCCCAGCATTTT	CASSGGGTQPQHF
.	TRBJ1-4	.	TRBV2	TGTGCCAGCAGGGACACCGATGAAAAACTGTTTTTT	CASRDTDEKLFF
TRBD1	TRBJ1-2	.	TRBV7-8	TGTGCCAGCAGCTTATCTCATCGGACAGGGAACTATGGCTACACCTTC	CASSLSHRTGNYGYTF
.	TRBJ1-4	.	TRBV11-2	TGTGCCAGCAGCTTAGGCAGGGATGGTGAAAAACTGTTTTTT	CASSLGRDGEKLFF
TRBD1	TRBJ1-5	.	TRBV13	TGTGCCAGCAGCCTCAGGGACAGCCAGCCCCAGCATTTT	CASSLRDSQPQHF
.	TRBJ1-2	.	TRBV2	TGTGCCACTTCACTGGGGGGATACTATGGCTACACCTTC	CATSLGGYYGYTF
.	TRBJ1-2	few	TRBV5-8	TGTGCCAGCAGCGACAGTACCGTAGTTAGCTACACCTTC	CASSDSTVVSYTF
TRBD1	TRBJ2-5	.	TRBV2	TGTGCCAGCACTCGGACAGGGGTGGAGACCCAGTACTTC	CASTRTGVETQYF
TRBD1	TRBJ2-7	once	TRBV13	TGTGCCAGCAGCACAACGGGACAGTCCTACGAGCAGTACTTC	CASSTTGQSYEQYF
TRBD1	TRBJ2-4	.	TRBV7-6	TGTGCCAGCAGCCAGGACAGGGAAACAAACATTCAGTACTTC	CASSQDRETNIQYF
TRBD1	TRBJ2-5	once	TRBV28	TGTGCCAGCAGTCCGGGACAGACTCAAGAGACCCAGTACTTC	CASSPGQTQETQYF
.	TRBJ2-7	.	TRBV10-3	TGTGCCATCAAGGGACAACACACCTACGAGCAGTACTTC	CAIKGQHTYEQYF
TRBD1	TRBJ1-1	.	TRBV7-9	TGTGCCAGCAGCCAACAAACACAGGGGTTGAACACTGAAGCTTTCTTT	CASSQQTQGLNTEAFF
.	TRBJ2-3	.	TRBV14	TGTGCCAGCAGCCCATTGCGGAGTAGCACAGATACGCAGTATTTT	CASSPLRSSTDTQYF
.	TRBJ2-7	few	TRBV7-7	TGTGCTAGCAGCTATCACAGGAGTATCCGGTTCTACGAGCAGTACTTC	CASSYHRSIRFYEQYF
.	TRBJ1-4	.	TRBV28	TGTGCCACAAGGGACACAAGATTAAATGAAAAACTGTTTTTT	CATRDTRLNEKLFF
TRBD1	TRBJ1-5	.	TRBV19	TGTGCCAGTAGTATGGACAGGGGAGGCCAGCCCCAGCATTTT	CASSMDRGGQPQHF
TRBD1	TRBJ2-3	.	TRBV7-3	TGTGCCAGCACAAGACAGGGAAGCCCTCAGGATACGCAGTATTTT	CASTRQGSPQDTQYF
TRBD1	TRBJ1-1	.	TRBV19	TGTGCCAGTAGTGTTCCCGGGACAGGATTGAACACTGAAGCTTTCTTT	CASSVPGTGLNTEAFF
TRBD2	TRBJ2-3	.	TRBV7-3	TGTGCCAGCAGCCGGGGGGTAGCGGGTCCGGATACGCAGTATTTT	CASSRGVAGPDTQYF
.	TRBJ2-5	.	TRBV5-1	TGCGCCAGCAGCCCGACGCTCGGGGGAAGAGAGACCCAGTACTTC	CASSPTLGGRETQYF
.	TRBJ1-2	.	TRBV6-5	TGTGCCAGCAGTTACTCGTTAGAAGAGGATGGCTACACCTTC	CASSYSLEEDGYTF
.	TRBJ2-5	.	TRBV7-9	TGTGCCAGCAGCGCGGCCAAATCTGGCGGCGAAGGGACCCAGTACTTC	CASSAAKSGGEGTQYF
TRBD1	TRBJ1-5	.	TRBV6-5	TGTGCCAGCAGCCGTAGACAGGGCGGGCAGCCCCAGCATTTT	CASSRRQGGQPQHF
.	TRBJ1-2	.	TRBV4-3	TGCGCCAGCAGCCAACGGACAGCTACTAACTATGGCTACACCTTC	CASSQRTATNYGYTF
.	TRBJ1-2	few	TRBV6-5	TGTGCCAGCGCCGCAGGGGCTAACTATGGCTACACCTTC	CASAAGANYGYTF
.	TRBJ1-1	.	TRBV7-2	TGTGCCAGCAGTCTAACTATGAACACTGAAGCTTTCTTT	CASSLTMNTEAFF
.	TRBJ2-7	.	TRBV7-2	TGTGCCAGCAGCTTCGGCGGGGCCTCCTACGAGCAGTACTTC	CASSFGGASYEQYF
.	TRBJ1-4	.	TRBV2	TGTGCCAGCAGTAAGACAGGAGTTAATGAAAAACTGTTTTTT	CASSKTGVNEKLFF
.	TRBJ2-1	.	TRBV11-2	TGTGCCAGCAGCTTAGTCATCAGATCCTCCTACAATGAGCAGTTCTTC	CASSLVIRSSYNEQFF
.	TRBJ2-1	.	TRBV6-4	TGTGCCAGCAGTGGAGGGACTCATGGCGATGAGCAGTTCTTC	CASSGGTHGDEQFF
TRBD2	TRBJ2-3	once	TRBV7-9	TGTGCCAGCAGCTTAGAAAGCGGGGGCACAGATACGCAGTATTTT	CASSLESGGTDTQYF
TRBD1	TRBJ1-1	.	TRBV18	TGTGCCAGCTCACTTCCACAGGGGACTTACACTGAAGCTTTCTTT	CASSLPQGTYTEAFF
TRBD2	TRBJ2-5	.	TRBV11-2	TGTGCCAGCAGCCCGGGACTAGCAGGAGAGACCCAGTACTTC	CASSPGLAGETQYF
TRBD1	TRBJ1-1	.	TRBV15	TGTGCCACCAGGGAGACAGGGGGCATCACTGAAGCTTTCTTT	CATRETGGITEAFF
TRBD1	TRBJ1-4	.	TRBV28	TGTGCCAGCAGGGCCTCCGGGACAGGGAAAGAAAAACTGTTTTTT	CASRASGTGKEKLFF
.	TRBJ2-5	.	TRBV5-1	TGCGCCAGCAGCTTGGCGTCCCACGGGGAGACCCAGTACTTC	CASSLASHGETQYF
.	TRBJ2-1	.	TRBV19	TGTGCCAGTAGTACCTTGCGTAGCTCCTACAATGAGCAGTTCTTC	CASSTLRSSYNEQFF
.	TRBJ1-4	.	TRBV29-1	TGCAGCGGTCAGACTAATGAAAAACTGTTTTTT	CSGQTNEKLFF
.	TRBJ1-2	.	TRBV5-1	TGCGCCAGCAGCTTGGAGCCAGAGCGTGGCTACACCTTC	CASSLEPERGYTF
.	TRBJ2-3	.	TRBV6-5	TGTGCCAGCAGCCCTCAACTAGCAACAGATACGCAGTATTTT	CASSPQLATDTQYF
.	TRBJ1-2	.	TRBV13	TGTGCCAGCAGCTTAGGAGAAGCAAACTATGGCTACACCTTC	CASSLGEANYGYTF
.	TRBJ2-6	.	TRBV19	TGTGCCAGTAGAGTAGTAAGCTCTGGGGCCAACGTCCTGACTTTC	CASRVVSSGANVLTF
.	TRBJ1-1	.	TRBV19	TGTGCCAGTAGCCGCCGGGATAGCTTGAACACTGAAGCTTTCTTT	CASSRRDSLNTEAFF
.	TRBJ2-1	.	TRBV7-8	TGTGCCAGCAGCTCCAGGGGAAATGAGCAGTTCTTC	CASSSRGNEQFF
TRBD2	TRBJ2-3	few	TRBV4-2	TGTGCCAGCAGCCAACAACTCACTAGCGGGGGTGGGACAGATACGCAGTATTTT	CASSQQLTSGGGTDTQYF
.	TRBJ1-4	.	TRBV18	TGTGCCAGCTCACCAGGACAGACCTCAGGAACTAATGAAAAACTGTTTTTT	CASSPGQTSGTNEKLFF
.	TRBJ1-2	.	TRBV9	TGTGCCAGCAGCCGGACAGATTCCTCTCCAGCTAACTATGGCTACACCTTC	CASSRTDSSPANYGYTF
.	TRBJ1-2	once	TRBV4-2	TGTGCCAGCAGCCAAGCCCCCGACAGTTCTAACTATGGCTACACCTTC	CASSQAPDSSNYGYTF
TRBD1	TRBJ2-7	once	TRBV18	TGTGCCAGCTCAGACGACAGGGGGGTAAACTCCTACGAGCAGTACTTC	CASSDDRGVNSYEQYF
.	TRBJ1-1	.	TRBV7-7	TGTGCTAGCAGGGAGTCCCTACGGAGCACTGAAGCTTTCTTT	CASRESLRSTEAFF
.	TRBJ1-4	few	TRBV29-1	TGCAGCGTTGAAGGTCAGGGAGGTGAAAAACTGTTTTTT	CSVEGQGGEKLFF
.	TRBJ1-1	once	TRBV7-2	TGTGCCAGCAGCTTAGGCCTCCTGGGGCGGGAGAGGTCCACTGAAGCTTTCTTT	CASSLGLLGRERSTEAFF
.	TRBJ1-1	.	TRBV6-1	TGTGCCAGCAGTGAAGCGCGTCTCCTCCTAAAGAGAGGCACTGAAGCTTTCTTT	CASSEARLLLKRGTEAFF
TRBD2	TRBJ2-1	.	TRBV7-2	TGTGCCAGCAGCTTAGGTTTCGGGAGGGGTGAGCAGTTCTTC	CASSLGFGRGEQFF